This TCR beta chain was captured in a study of OX40 agonist ivuxolimab in advanced cancers. Study-wide background: Partial responses were achieved by three patients, one with hepatocellular carcinoma and two with cutaneous melanoma.

This clone was picked up a small number of times. CDR1 is SGHDN and CDR2 is FVKESK in the germline V gene. This CDR3 has 14 amino acids. The V gene lost 1 base and the J gene lost 3 bases, with 9 bases spanning the gap. Measured with immunoSEQ multiplex PCR; TCRdb has only the in-frame clones, and not every one. Among tens of thousands of clones, about 87% were seen once, and the ten largest hold under 8.5%. The source was CD4+ or CD8+ T cells sorted from blood, collected in a trial of the OX40 agonist ivuxolimab. The sequence derives from an adult with an advanced solid tumor such as melanoma, head and neck, liver or kidney cancer. The chain links TRBV14 to TRBJ1-2, with a weak D call TRBD1 (5 bases). CDR3 DNA sequence: TGTGCCAGCAGCCAAGGCCGGGGCGACTATGGCTACACCTTC. Amino acid sequence: CASSQGRGDYGYTF.